The 13 T cell receptor beta chains listed next were all sequenced from one sample in a study of neurological immune-mediated disorders. TCRdb used MiXCR to reprocess the 5' RACE reads, holding one entry per CDR3 protein. The table lists just over 50,000 distinct CDR3 sequences, 3% to 4% of them singletons. Sequenced material: PBMCs. These receptors came from a man between 35 and 55 years old with multiple sclerosis.

Ten or more counts support this clonotype. The chain uses TRBV7-9 and TRBJ2-1, with 12 bases fitting TRBD2. The CDR3 runs 14 residues. V gave up 10 bases and J gave up 12 bases; unmatched junction bases: 13. From germline, CDR1 is SEHNR and CDR2 FQNEAQ (reference sequence). The CDR3 sequence: CATPGASGGARQFF. CDR3 DNA sequence: TGTGCCACCCCTGGGGCTAGCGGGGGGGCCCGGCAGTTCTTC.

By its share, this clonotype is medium-sized (0.01 to 0.1%). The V and J genes are TRBV20-1 and TRBJ1-5; no reliable D call. This CDR3 spans 11 amino acids. The V end was cut by 4 bases, the J end by 5 bases, with 6 bases between. Germline CDR1 DFQATT, CDR2 SNEGSKA (reference sequence). CDR3 amino acids: CSAKTDQPQHF. The CDR3 DNA reads TGCAGTGCTAAGACTGATCAGCCCCAGCATTTT.

In this sample, this clonotype turned up many times. The junction and the germline gene differ at one end; a read error may be behind it. CDR3 in amino acids: CASTLGQGSNQPQNF. CDR3 nucleotides: TGTGCCAGCACCCTAGGACAGGGTAGCAATCAGCCCCAGAATTTT. The chain uses TRBV12-3 or TRBV12-4 and TRBJ1-5; 8 nucleotides align to TRBD1. The CDR3 loop spans 15 amino acids.

This clonotype rates as medium-sized. The chain recombines TRBV20-1 with TRBJ1-1; D perhaps matches TRBD1 (6 bases). Trimming took 6 bases from V and 1 from J, leaving 12 bases between them. Germline CDR1 is DFQATT and CDR2 is SNEGSKA (reference sequence). This CDR3 comprises 13 residues. The CDR3 region is CSAAPGQNTEAFF. The CDR3 coding sequence is TGCAGTGCAGCACCGGGACAGAACACTGAAGCTTTCTTT.

This clonotype was detected many times. V is TRBV3-1 and J is TRBJ2-5, with 12 bases fitting TRBD2. The germline gives CDR1 LGHDT, CDR2 YNNKEL (reference sequence). The CDR3 spans 17 residues. The ends lost 4 bases at V and 6 bases at J; junction bases unmatched: 12. CDR3 loop: CASSPSPPLAGGKTQYF. The CDR3, as DNA: TGTGCCAGCAGCCCCTCCCCACCCCTAGCGGGAGGGAAGACCCAGTACTTC.

The sample holds many counts of this clonotype. The V and J genes are TRBV27 and TRBJ1-6, with 7 bases matching TRBD1. Germline lookup yields CDR1 MNHEY and CDR2 SMNVEV (reference sequence). V trimming: 5 bases; J trimming: 1 base; junction bases outside the gene matches: 5. CDR3 length: 16 residues. The CDR3 DNA follows: TGTGCCAGCAGTAGAGGCAGGGGGTCCTATAATTCACCCCTCCACTTT. Its translation is CASSRGRGSYNSPLHF.

In this sample, this clonotype turned up many times. The J gene is TRBJ2-7, the V gene TRBV3-1, with D hard to call. The CDR3 extends over 14 amino acids. The germline V gene has CDR1 LGHDT and CDR2 YNNKEL (reference sequence). Trimming removed 0 bases from V and 6 bases from J, with 12 bases in between. The CDR3 spells CASSQDLVASEQYF. CDR3 DNA sequence: TGTGCCAGCAGCCAAGATCTAGTTGCCAGCGAGCAGTACTTC.

This clonotype has ten or more counts. V and J are TRBV29-1 and TRBJ1-2; D possibly corresponds to TRBD1 (6 bases). With 4 bases removed from V and 4 bases from J, the gap between germline ends came to 19 bases. This CDR3 is built from 15 residues. Germline V CDR1 and CDR2: SQVTM, ANQGSEA. The CDR3 sequence: CSVGGGQSHIYGYTF. DNA of the CDR3: TGCAGCGTTGGAGGTGGACAGTCCCATATCTATGGCTACACCTTC.

There are many counts of this clonotype. V is TRBV12-3 or TRBV12-4 and J is TRBJ2-3; TRBD1 aligns across 8 bases. The J segment lost 4 bases and the V segment lost 1 base, leaving 10 bases of the junction unmatched. The CDR3 sequence is 17 residues long. CDR3 DNA: TGTGCCAGCAGTTTAGGGTTGCTCCAGGGGGCACCAGATACGCAGTATTTT. This encodes CASSLGLLQGAPDTQYF.

Notes on this clonotype: A clone one base away is much larger, so this may be a read error. This sequence joins TRBV30 and TRBJ2-7, with 11 bases lining up with TRBD2. Germline loops: CDR1 GTSNPN, CDR2 SVGIG (reference sequence). V gave up 2 bases and J gave up 6 bases; unmatched junction bases: 6. This CDR3 region has 14 residues. The CDR3 sequence is CAWSFSGGGFEQYF. The CDR3 DNA reads as TGTGCCTGGAGTTTTAGCGGGGGGGGCTTCGAGCAGTACTTC.

This clonotype has at least ten counts. The chain employs TRBV2 and TRBJ2-1; possibly TRBD2 for D (6 bases). CDR3 length equals 18 residues. Germline V gives CDR1 SNHLY, CDR2 FYNNEI. The V gene lost 5 bases and the J gene lost 4 bases, with 24 bases spanning the gap. The CDR3, as DNA: TGTGCCAGCAGTACTAAACCCTCGTCGGGGGACTTTTACAATGAGCAGTTCTTC. This encodes CASSTKPSSGDFYNEQFF.

This clonotype was detected many times. This chain uses TRBV5-1 with TRBJ1-2, with 7 bases aligning to TRBD1. The CDR3 has 14 residues. Germline V gives CDR1 SGHRS, CDR2 YFSETQ. After removal of 4 bases from V and 0 bases from J, the junction contained 3 bases not matched to a gene. The CDR3 loop reads CASSTTGANYGYTF. The CDR3 nucleotides are TGCGCCAGCAGCACCACAGGGGCTAACTATGGCTACACCTTC.

This clonotype was found many times. V and J are TRBV20-1 and TRBJ1-1, with a tentative D call TRBD1 (6 bases). The germline V gene has CDR1 DFQATT and CDR2 SNEGSKA (reference sequence). The ends were cut back, 6 bases at V and 1 base at J, with 18 bases in the middle. The CDR3 is 15 residues long. The CDR3 nucleotides read TGCAGTGCCCCTATCGCGGGGGGCTGGAACACTGAAGCTTTCTTT. This encodes CSAPIAGGWNTEAFF.